Shown below are 7 T cell receptor beta chains from a single sample sequenced in a study of molecular identifiers for immune sequencing clone quantification. TCRdb itself ran the PCR reads through MiXCR, one entry per CDR3 protein. The profile covers approximately 40,000 distinct CDR3 sequences, with approximately 24% appearing a single time and around 0.98% taken by the ten largest. Sequencing input: naive CD8+ T cells from blood, with Jurkat cell RNA spiked in. Subset described: FACS-sorted CD8+CD4-CCR7+CD45RA+ naive T cells. These receptors were obtained from a human donor in good health. Some libraries in this study had Jurkat cell RNA spiked in.

In this sample, this clonotype turned up a few times. This chain connects TRBV12-3 or TRBV12-4 to TRBJ1-1; D is possibly TRBD1 (5 bases). The CDR3 is 14 amino acids. Trimming shortened V by 4 bases and J by 3 bases, and 12 bases separated the two germline ends. CDR3 protein: CASSSPQEDTEAFF. The CDR3 nucleotides are TGTGCCAGCAGTTCTCCACAGGAGGACACTGAAGCTTTCTTT.

This clonotype has at least ten counts. This chain connects TRBV25-1 to TRBJ2-5; D not resolved. Germline V gene sequence: CDR1 MGHDK, CDR2 SYGVNS. This CDR3 spans 13 amino acids. Trimming cost V 7 bases and J 6 bases, with 15 bases left between them. The CDR3 bases are TGTGCCAGCATAGGGTCCGGTTCGAAGACCCAGTACTTC. It is translated as CASIGSGSKTQYF.

This clonotype was observed at least ten times. CDR3 DNA sequence: TGTGCCAGCAGCTTAACCCTAGCGGGAGGCCTGGGCGAGCAGTACTTC. Translating gives CASSLTLAGGLGEQYF. V and J are TRBV11-2 and TRBJ2-7; TRBD2 agrees at 11 bases. There are 16 residues in the CDR3. CDR1 is SGHAT and CDR2 is FQNNGV in the germline V gene. The junction had 9 bases not matched to a gene; V was cut back by 2 bases and J by 6 bases.

The V call is TRBV29-1, the J call TRBJ2-1, with D possibly being TRBD1 or TRBD2 (5 bases each). The CDR3 length is 16 residues. Germline CDR1 and CDR2: SQVTM and ANQGSEA. The germline V and J ends were trimmed by 3 bases and 0 bases, with 15 bases remaining between them. CDR3 loop: CSVEGVGGLSYNEQFF. CDR3 DNA sequence: TGCAGCGTTGAGGGGGTCGGCGGGCTCTCCTACAATGAGCAGTTCTTC.

This clonotype was counted many times. This chain connects TRBV19 to TRBJ1-2; D remains ambiguous. V lost 7 bases, J lost 1 base, and 16 bases lay in between. Germline values: CDR1 LNHDA, CDR2 SQIVND (reference sequence). The CDR3 contains 15 residues. CDR3 loop: CASNKRTDYNYGYTF. CDR3 nucleotides: TGTGCCAGTAATAAAAGGACGGATTATAACTATGGCTACACCTTC.

In regard to this clonotype: This may come from a read error, since a much larger clone is one base off. The rearrangement joins TRBV29-1 to TRBJ2-7, with 9 nucleotides matching TRBD1. Looked up from germline, CDR1 is SQVTM and CDR2 is ANQGSEA. This CDR3 contains 13 residues. Trimming at V came to 6 bases and at J to 7 bases, leaving 10 bases not matched to a gene. CDR3 sequence reads: CSVTGTGRQEQYF. CDR3 nucleotides: TGCAGCGTGACCGGGACAGGGCGACAGGAGCAGTACTTC.

This clonotype turned up a few times. A much larger clone sits a single nucleotide away, making a read error possible. J is TRBJ2-3 and V is TRBV12-3 or TRBV12-4; D might be TRBD1 (5 bases). V shed 3 bases and J shed 3 bases, with 10 bases lying between them. The CDR3 covers 14 residues. The CDR3 region is CASSFWTLTDTQYF. The CDR3 bases are TGTGCCAGCAGTTTCTGGACACTTACAGATACGCAGTATTTT.